This T cell receptor (beta chain) stems from a study of CD8 T cells in ankylosing spondylitis (dated by TCRdb to the late 2010s). Turning to the overall study: T cell receptor beta repertoires were profiled in healthy donors and ankylosing spondylitis patients so that disease-linked TCR variants could be found. The full study cohort comprised around 25 ankylosing spondylitis patients and approximately 100 healthy donors. Peripheral blood samples were taken, and synovial fluid was additionally collected from ankylosing spondylitis patients. What the authors observed across the whole study: Significant enrichment of the disease-linked clones was reported in matched synovial fluid samples from ankylosing spondylitis patients. A TCR beta motif of roughly 8 highly homologous amino acid variants appeared characteristic of blood from ankylosing spondylitis patients. The disease-linked clones had a CD8+ phenotype and were found at relatively low frequencies in peripheral blood. Some motif variants were previously reported in synovial fluid and blood of reactive arthritis patients, suggesting common disease-initiation mechanisms.

TCRdb shows the sequencer as Illumina HiSeq 2500. Quantitative 5'-RACE with molecular barcodes was the method used to prepare the TCR beta libraries. Regarding the original processing steps: To identify disease-linked TCR variants, a new computational method was used, one built on a probabilistic model of VDJ rearrangement. TCRdb applied fastp at Q25 and MiXCR to the public reads, then kept only in-frame beta chains. Each CDR3 protein gets just one entry, which takes the most common genes and DNA from the rows behind it. Here the V and J calls rest on TCRdb's processing, not on the authors' analysis. The sample yields some 800,000 distinct CDR3 sequences; 10% to 15% were counted once. 0.51% of the sample is in the top ten clones. The germline V gene (reference sequence) gives CDR1 as WNHNN and CDR2 as SYGVQD. Trimming at the junction amounts to 3 bases on V and 3 bases on J, and the germline ends lie 15 bases apart. The CDR3 runs 15 amino acids, cysteine and phenylalanine included. Left in the record is the CDR3 DNA by itself, 45 bases read in frame from the first base.

On this clonotype: The specificity of this receptor is unknown. One base away there is no much larger clone; base qualities are not given.

The chain links TRBV10-1 with TRBJ2-7; TRBD2 might be the D gene, on 6 matching bases. This receptor was taken from a male donor with ankylosing spondylitis. Sequenced material: blood, either unsorted or a sorted T cell fraction (not recorded which). The CDR3 has the sequence CASSDPGRRGYEQYF. The bases read TGCGCCAGCAGTGACCCCGGGCGGAGGGGCTACGAGCAGTACTTC.